The T cell receptor beta chain under discussion was sequenced for a study of cytomegalovirus exposure and HLA in healthy donors. Assay used: immunoSEQ multiplex PCR; TCRdb lists only in-frame clones, some missing. The data contain 130,000 to 150,000 clones, approximately 90% of them singletons. CDR1 is SGDLS and CDR2 is YYNGEE in the germline V gene. Between the trimmed V and J ends, which lost 3 bases and 4 bases, there was a span of 14 bases. This CDR3 spans 15 amino acids. The sequenced material came from PBMCs. The source of this sequence is a man aged 18 to 29 in good health and CMV-seronegative. V gene TRBV9 combines with J gene TRBJ1-3; D possibly corresponds to TRBD1 (6 bases). The CDR3 DNA reads TGTGCCAGCAGCGATTCAACAGGGATGGGAAACACCATATATTTT. Its protein product is CASSDSTGMGNTIYF.